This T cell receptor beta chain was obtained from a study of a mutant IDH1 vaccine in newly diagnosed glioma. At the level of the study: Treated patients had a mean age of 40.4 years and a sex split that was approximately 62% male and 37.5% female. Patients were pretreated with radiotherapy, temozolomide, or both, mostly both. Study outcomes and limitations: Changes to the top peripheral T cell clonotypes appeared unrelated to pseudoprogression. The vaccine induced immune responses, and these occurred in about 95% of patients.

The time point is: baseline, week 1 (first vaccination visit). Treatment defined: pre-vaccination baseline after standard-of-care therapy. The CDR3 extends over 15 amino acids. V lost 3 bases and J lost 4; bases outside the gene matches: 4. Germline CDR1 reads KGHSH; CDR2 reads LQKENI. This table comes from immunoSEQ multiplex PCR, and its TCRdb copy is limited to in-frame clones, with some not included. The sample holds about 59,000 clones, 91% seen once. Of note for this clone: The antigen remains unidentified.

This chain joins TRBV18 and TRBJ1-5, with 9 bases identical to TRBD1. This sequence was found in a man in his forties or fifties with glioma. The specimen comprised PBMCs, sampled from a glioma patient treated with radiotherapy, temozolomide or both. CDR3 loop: CASSPDRGPNQPQHF. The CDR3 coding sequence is TGTGCCAGCTCACCGGACAGGGGACCTAATCAGCCCCAGCATTTT. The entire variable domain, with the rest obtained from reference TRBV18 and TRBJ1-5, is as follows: NAGVMQNPRHLVRRRGQEARLRCSPMKGHSHVYWYRQLPEEGLKFMVYLQKENIIDESGMPKERFSAEFPKEGPSILRIQQVVRGDSAAYFCASSPDRGPNQPQHFGDGTRLSIL.